One sample yielded the 22 T cell receptor beta chains listed below, sequenced in a study of T cell repertoires in cytomegalovirus infection. TCRdb re-derived calls from the reads in MiXCR, one entry per CDR3 protein. The table lists a few hundred thousand distinct CDR3 sequences, over 15% of them singletons. The sample was CD8+ T cells from PBMCs. The receptors were gathered from a human donor in good health (CMV status not recorded). Some clones in this sample may be carry-over from other donors' samples.

The chain is built from TRBV12-3 or TRBV12-4 and TRBJ2-1; perhaps TRBD1 as D (6 bases). The CDR3 is 13 residues long. The V end was cut by 5 bases, the J end by 6 bases, with 11 bases between. This CDR3 is CASSKGQINEQFF. CDR3 coding DNA: TGTGCCAGCAGTAAAGGACAGATCAATGAGCAGTTCTTC.

This clonotype was observed at least ten times. The chain employs TRBV12-3 or TRBV12-4 and TRBJ2-3; TRBD1 agrees at 8 bases. The CDR3 is 15 residues long. V dropped 5 bases and J dropped 3; count of bases not matched to a gene: 7. CDR3 sequence: CASSLYRGDTDTQYF. CDR3 sequence (DNA): TGTGCCAGCAGTCTTTACAGGGGGGATACAGATACGCAGTATTTT.

This clonotype was counted many times. The CDR3 DNA reads TGTGCCAGCACCCCGGGGACTAGCGGGGGGACCAGGCAGTTCTTC. This sequence encodes CASTPGTSGGTRQFF. The rearrangement joins TRBV7-2 to TRBJ2-1, with 15 positions matching TRBD2. In germline, CDR1 is SGHTA, CDR2 FQGNSA. The length of the CDR3 is 15 residues. J gave up 12 bases and V 7 bases, and 10 bases lay outside the gene matches.

This clonotype was counted at least ten times. CDR3 region: CASSLNYRGTHEQYF. CDR3 nucleotides: TGTGCCAGCAGCTTAAATTACAGGGGAACCCACGAGCAGTACTTC. The rearrangement uses TRBV7-2 and TRBJ2-7; 7 positions match TRBD1. The ends lost 2 bases at V and 5 bases at J; junction bases unmatched: 9. The CDR3 length is 15 residues. CDR1 and CDR2 from the germline V gene are SGHTA and FQGNSA.

This clonotype was seen at least ten times. This chain links TRBV20-1 with TRBJ2-5; 11 bases agree with TRBD1. J lost 5 bases, V lost 0 bases, and 11 bases had no gene match. CDR3 length equals 17 residues. Germline CDR1 and CDR2: DFQATT and SNEGSKA (reference sequence). The CDR3 region has the DNA TGCAGTGCTAGAGATAGTAAGGACAGGGGGCGCGGGGAGACCCAGTACTTC. Protein: CSARDSKDRGRGETQYF.

This clonotype was counted ten times or more. This rearrangement joins TRBV28 to TRBJ2-4; possibly TRBD1 for D (5 bases). V lost 5 bases and J lost 0, with 17 bases in between. This CDR3 comprises 17 residues. Per the germline V gene, CDR1 is MDHEN and CDR2 is SYDVKM. The CDR3 spells CASSPRSWGVAKNIQYF. CDR3 nucleotides: TGTGCCAGCAGTCCTAGATCTTGGGGCGTAGCCAAAAACATTCAGTACTTC.

V is TRBV29-1 and J is TRBJ2-2, with D possibly being TRBD1 (5 bases). Germline V gives CDR1 SQVTM, CDR2 ANQGSEA. The CDR3 spans 15 residues. V lost 2 bases and J lost 1, with 11 bases in between. DNA for the CDR3: TGCAGCGTTGAATGGGAAACAGGGAACACCGGGGAGCTGTTTTTT. This encodes CSVEWETGNTGELFF.

The chain has TRBV20-1 and TRBJ1-1; tentative D call: TRBD1 (5 bases). Germline CDR1 DFQATT, CDR2 SNEGSKA (reference sequence). The CDR3 sequence is 11 residues long. The ends were cut back, 3 bases at V and 6 bases at J, with 8 bases in the middle. DNA for the CDR3: TGCAGTGCTAGTATAGGGGCTGAAGCTTTCTTT. Amino acid sequence: CSASIGAEAFF.

With respect to this clonotype: The germline gene is not matched at one end of the junction; a read error may be the cause. V usage is TRBV5-3 and J usage is TRBJ2-5; D possibly corresponds to TRBD2 (5 bases). TRBV5-3 is an open reading frame, and its role is uncertain. The CDR3 covers 14 residues. This CDR3 reads CASSLDLSEETQYF. For the CDR3, the DNA is TGTGCCAGCAGCTTGGACTTGTCGGAAGAGACCCAGTACTTC.

Worth noting for this clonotype: This may be a read error, as it is one base from a much larger clone. The chain has TRBV12-3 or TRBV12-4 and TRBJ2-7; tentatively, D is TRBD1 (6 bases). V was trimmed by 10 bases and J by 2 bases, leaving 21 bases between them. This CDR3 has 15 residues. CDR3: CANSPTGSLPYEQYF. CDR3 DNA: TGTGCCAACAGCCCTACAGGGAGCCTGCCCTACGAGCAGTACTTC.

This clonotype appeared many times. The chain uses TRBV2 and TRBJ2-7; 10 nucleotides line up with TRBD1. V lost 7 bases, J lost 4 bases, and 7 bases stayed unmatched. Germline loops: CDR1 SNHLY, CDR2 FYNNEI. The CDR3 consists of 14 residues. The CDR3 here is CASTSGTGAYEQYF. CDR3 in DNA: TGTGCCAGCACATCCGGGACAGGGGCATACGAGCAGTACTTC. The full variable domain, its missing parts supplied by reference TRBV2 and TRBJ2-7, is EPEVTQTPSHQVTQMGQEVILRCVPISNHLYFYWYRQILGQKVEFLVSFYNNEISEKSEIFDDQFSVERPDGSNFTLKIRSTKLEDSAMYFCASTSGTGAYEQYFGPGTRLTVT.

The rearrangement joins TRBV2 to TRBJ1-4; 7 nucleotides match TRBD1. The CDR3 contains 17 residues. Losses at the gene ends were 10 bases for V and 8 bases for J; bases not matched to a gene: 22. Germline V CDR1 and CDR2: SNHLY, FYNNEI. CDR3 loop: CATDGRDSVLPGEKLFF. The CDR3 coding sequence is TGTGCCACCGATGGACGGGACAGCGTCTTGCCGGGGGAAAAACTGTTTTTT.

This clonotype appeared a few times. CDR3 sequence reads: CSAGNVWGGELFF. The DNA of the CDR3 is TGCAGCGCAGGGAACGTCTGGGGCGGGGAGCTGTTTTTT. The gene calls are TRBV29-1 and TRBJ2-2; TRBD1 is a possible D gene (5 bases). Germline CDR1 SQVTM, CDR2 ANQGSEA. This CDR3 has 13 amino acids. V was trimmed by 7 bases and J by 7 bases, leaving 16 bases between them.

The chain couples TRBV29-1 to TRBJ2-1; D gene unclear. The germline V gene has CDR1 SQVTM and CDR2 ANQGSEA. V lost 3 bases and J lost 3, with 15 bases in between. The length of the CDR3 is 15 residues. The CDR3 is CSVEWSDQYYNEQFF. CDR3 DNA: TGCAGCGTTGAGTGGTCAGACCAGTACTACAATGAGCAGTTCTTC.

In this sample, this clonotype turned up many times. The chain joins TRBV11-2 to TRBJ2-7; 8 positions match TRBD2. There are 18 residues in the CDR3. Germline assignment: CDR1 SGHAT and CDR2 FQNNGV. With V trimmed by 1 base and J by 0 bases, 11 bases remained unmatched. CDR3 in amino acids: CASSLGSSGGPSSYEQYF. CDR3 DNA: TGTGCCAGCAGCTTAGGCTCGAGCGGGGGCCCTAGCTCCTACGAGCAGTACTTC.

This clonotype has a count of ten or more. The V call is TRBV4-2, the J call TRBJ1-2; possible D gene TRBD1, 5 bases. The germline V gene encodes CDR1 LGHNA and CDR2 YNFKEQ. Trimming took 6 bases from V and 3 from J, leaving 17 bases between them. The CDR3 loop spans 15 amino acids. DNA of the CDR3: TGTGCCAGCAGGAGCTTATGGGACCGATACTATGGCTACACCTTC. Amino acids: CASRSLWDRYYGYTF.

The sample holds many counts of this clonotype. One end of the junction fails to match germline, which may point to a read error. The genes are TRBV7-6 and TRBJ1-4, with a tentative D call TRBD1 (5 bases). This CDR3 is 14 amino acids long. Germline V lookup: CDR1 SGHVS, CDR2 FNYEAQ. For the CDR3, the DNA is TGTGCCAGCAGCCTAGCGGGGGGTCATGAAAAACTGTTTTTT. It yields the protein CASSLAGGHEKLFF.

This clonotype was observed a few times. The rearrangement uses TRBV7-2 and TRBJ2-1; 9 nucleotides match TRBD2. CDR1 and CDR2 (germline): SGHTA, FQGNSA. This CDR3 spans 18 amino acids. After removal of 0 bases from V and 2 bases from J, the junction contained 8 bases not matched to a gene. CDR3 in DNA: TGTGCCAGCAGCTTAGCGCGCGGGGGGGCCGTCCCCTACAATGAGCAGTTCTTC. Protein sequence: CASSLARGGAVPYNEQFF. The entire variable domain, with the rest obtained from reference TRBV7-2 and TRBJ2-1, is as follows: GAGVSQSPSNKVTEKGKDVELRCDPISGHTALYWYRQSLGQGLEFLIYFQGNSAPDKSGLPSDRFSAERTGGSVSTLTIQRTQQEDSAVYLCASSLARGGAVPYNEQFFGPGTRLTVL.

The chain couples TRBV14 to TRBJ1-1; no firm D call. The germline V gene has CDR1 SGHDN and CDR2 FVKESK. The CDR3 contains 13 residues. Trimming removed 1 base from V and 4 bases from J, with 7 bases in between. CDR3 nucleotides: TGTGCCAGCAGCCAAGTTCGGAGCACTGAAGCTTTCTTT. It translates to CASSQVRSTEAFF.

The chain is built from TRBV11-2 and TRBJ2-5, with D perhaps matching TRBD1 or TRBD2 (5 bases each). The V end lost 4 bases, the J end lost 1 base, and 13 bases lay between the germline ends. In germline, CDR1 is SGHAT, CDR2 FQNNGV. The CDR3 runs 15 residues. The CDR3 spells CASSYMAGTQETQYF. In DNA, the CDR3 is TGTGCCAGCAGCTATATGGCAGGGACCCAAGAGACCCAGTACTTC. Together with reference TRBV11-2 and TRBJ2-5, the CDR3 gives the full variable domain: EAGVAQSPRYKIIEKRQSVAFWCNPISGHATLYWYQQILGQGPKLLIQFQNNGVVDDSQLPKDRFSAERLKGVDSTLKIQPAKLEDSAVYLCASSYMAGTQETQYFGPGTRLLVL.

This CDR3 is CASSEYGSRDTLQETQYF. CDR3 in DNA: TGTGCCAGCAGTGAATACGGTTCTCGGGACACACTACAAGAGACCCAGTACTTC. This sequence joins TRBV25-1 and TRBJ2-5; the D gene is possibly TRBD1 (6 bases). CDR3 length: 18 amino acids. The V gene's germline CDR1 is MGHDK and CDR2 SYGVNS. V lost 0 bases to trimming and J lost 2 bases, with 19 bases between them.

V is TRBV7-8 and J is TRBJ2-7; the match to TRBD1 covers 8 bases. CDR3 length: 15 amino acids. The V gene's germline CDR1 is SGHVS and CDR2 FQNEAQ. V trimming: 2 bases; J trimming: 2 bases; junction bases outside the gene matches: 5. The CDR3 bases are TGTGCCAGCAGCTTAAACAGGGGGACCCCCTACGAGCAGTACTTC. Its translation: CASSLNRGTPYEQYF.